This T cell receptor (beta chain) stems from a study of T cells in tuberculosis (dated by TCRdb to 2016 to 2018). Describing the broader study: In the study, CD1B tetramers and high-throughput TCR immunosequencing were combined to characterize T cells specific for the mycobacterial lipid antigen glucose monomycolate (GMM). A South African clinical cohort compared IGRA-negative adolescents, IGRA-positive adolescents with latent tuberculosis and adults with active tuberculosis, ten per group.

Overall study outcomes, separate from this receptor: Clinical samples were selected based on the availability of cryopreserved specimens, with adults included as active tuberculosis cases and adolescents included as controls. Compared with IGRA-negative controls, TCR-alpha repertoires from active tuberculosis had smaller mean NN-distances to GMM-specific TCRs, which suggests that these TCRs underwent clonal expansion. The smaller NN-distances in active tuberculosis patients were driven in part by shorter CDR3-alpha lengths, while the difference seen for TCR-beta was not statistically significant. A classifier using the diverse GMM-specific repertoire reached 87% accuracy (AUROC roughly 0.9), compared with over 60% accuracy using GEM motif frequencies.

At study entry, adolescents were screened for latent tuberculosis infection by tuberculin skin test and QuantiFERON-TB GOLD In-Tube IGRA. Unsorted cryopreserved PBMC were immunosequenced, covering on average about 100,000 T cells per clinical donor. Eleven high schools in the Worcester region of the Western Cape, South Africa, served as enrollment sites for adolescents aged 12 to 18 years. Some ten M. tuberculosis-infected adolescents and about 10 uninfected adolescents, matched for age and sex, were selected. For the adolescents, PBMC were isolated by density centrifugation from freshly drawn heparinized blood and then cryopreserved. TCR libraries were generated with the immunoSEQ multiplex PCR assay, using TCR-beta and/or TCR-alpha/delta assays for each sample. The amplified TCR libraries were sequenced on the Illumina high-throughput platform. The paper's processing steps were these. Clustering and dimensionality reduction relied on pairwise TCRdist distances among GMM-specific receptors from T cells that were either sorted ex vivo or expanded in vitro. Each clinical repertoire was scored by mean NN-distance, the average TCRdist to the nearest 10% of tetramer-positive reference sequences. GEM TCR motif frequency was calculated as the fraction of unique TCRs that matched known GEM sequences in V/J usage and CDR3 length. Linear discriminant analysis with leave-one-out cross-validation, implemented in scikit-learn, was used to classify active tuberculosis. The clones in this table, taken by TCRdb from immuneACCESS, are in-frame only. Not every clone is retained; where verified, under half of the shortfall comes from an unresolved V gene, and the cause of the rest is unknown. The V and J calls and clone size are taken from that table; D and trimming were inferred from the DNA. The sample table shows approximately 28,000 clones, and roughly 93% are seen once. The ten largest clones add up to roughly 5% of the sample.

Taken from cysteine to phenylalanine, the CDR3 has 16 residues. Only the CDR3 region is kept as DNA, spanning 48 bases read in frame from base 1. CDR1 and CDR2 are read off the germline V gene as SGHRS and YFSETQ. V is trimmed back by 0 bases and J by 5 bases, and the junction contains 7 bases that no gene match accounts for. On this clone: Its antigen is not yet known. No base qualities exist here, and no much larger clone lies one base off it.

The sequence joins TRBV5-1 to TRBJ2-5, with 10 bases aligning to TRBD2. This TCR was sampled from a donor between 5 and 29 years old with latent tuberculosis or without tuberculosis infection. Material for sequencing was PBMCs. The DNA sequence is TGCGCCAGCAGCTTGGGGCTAGCGGGAGTGTGGGAGACCCAGTACTTC. Its product reads: CASSLGLAGVWETQYF.